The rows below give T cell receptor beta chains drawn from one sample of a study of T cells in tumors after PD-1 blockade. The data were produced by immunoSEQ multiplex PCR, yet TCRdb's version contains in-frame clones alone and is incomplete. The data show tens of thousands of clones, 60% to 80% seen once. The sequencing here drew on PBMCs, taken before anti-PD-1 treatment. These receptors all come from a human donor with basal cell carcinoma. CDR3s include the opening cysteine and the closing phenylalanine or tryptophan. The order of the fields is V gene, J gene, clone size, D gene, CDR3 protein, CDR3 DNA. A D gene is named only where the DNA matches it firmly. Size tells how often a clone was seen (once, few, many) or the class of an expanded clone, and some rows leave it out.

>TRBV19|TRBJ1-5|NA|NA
CASSQDMGGHSNQPQHF
TGTGCCAGTAGTCAGGACATGGGCGGCCATAGCAATCAGCCCCAGCATTTT
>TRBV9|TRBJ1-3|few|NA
CASSDRNTIYF
TGTGCCAGCAGCGATCGAAACACCATATATTTT
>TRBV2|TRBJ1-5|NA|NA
CASSETQPQPQHF
TGTGCCAGCAGTGAAACCCAACCTCAGCCCCAGCATTTT
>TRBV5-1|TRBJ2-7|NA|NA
CASSRLGREQYF
TGCGCCAGCAGCCGACTAGGTCGCGAGCAGTACTTC
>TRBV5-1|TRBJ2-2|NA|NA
CASSLMGRDTGELFF
TGCGCCAGCAGCTTGATGGGACGGGACACCGGGGAGCTGTTTTTT
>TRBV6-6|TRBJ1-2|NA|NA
CASSYMSGGNYGYTF
TGTGCCAGCAGTTATATGTCGGGGGGTAACTATGGCTACACCTTC
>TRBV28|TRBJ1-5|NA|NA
CASSPPRGLNQPQHF
TGTGCCAGCAGTCCACCCAGGGGCCTGAATCAGCCCCAGCATTTT
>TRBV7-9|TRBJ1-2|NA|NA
CASSLEGSQFYGYTF
TGTGCCAGCAGCTTAGAGGGCAGCCAATTCTATGGCTACACCTTC
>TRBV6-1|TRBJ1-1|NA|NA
CASSDVPGRTEAFF
TGTGCCAGCAGTGATGTGCCAGGGCGAACTGAAGCTTTCTTT
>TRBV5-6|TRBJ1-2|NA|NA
CASSLITSFGYGYTF
TGTGCCAGCAGCTTGATTACTTCTTTTGGCTATGGCTACACCTTC
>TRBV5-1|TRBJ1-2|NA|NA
CASSPGAGYTF
TGCGCCAGCAGCCCCGGGGCTGGCTACACCTTC
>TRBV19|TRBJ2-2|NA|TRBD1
CASLRTGGRAGELFF
TGTGCCAGTCTAAGGACAGGGGGAAGGGCCGGGGAGCTGTTTTTT
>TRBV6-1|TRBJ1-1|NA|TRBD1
CASSEMGQVNTEAFF
TGTGCCAGCAGTGAAATGGGACAGGTGAACACTGAAGCTTTCTTT
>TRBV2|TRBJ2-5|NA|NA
CASSERSSDPRETQYF
TGTGCCAGCAGTGAAAGGTCTAGCGACCCTCGGGAGACCCAGTACTTC
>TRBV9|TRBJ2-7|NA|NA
CGGSSYEQYF
TGTGGGGGCAGCTCCTACGAGCAGTACTTC
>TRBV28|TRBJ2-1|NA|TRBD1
CASSPITGDRVSNEQFF
TGTGCCAGCAGCCCAATCACGGGGGACAGGGTGTCTAATGAGCAGTTCTTC
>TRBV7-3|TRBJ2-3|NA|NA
CASSLSGAGTDTQYF
TGTGCCAGCAGCTTGTCGGGAGCCGGCACAGATACGCAGTATTTT
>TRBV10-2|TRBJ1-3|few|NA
CASSEFVGNTIYF
TGCGCCAGCAGTGAGTTTGTCGGAAACACCATATATTTT
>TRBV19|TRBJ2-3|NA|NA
CASNRALLTSTDTQYF
TGTGCCAGTAATCGAGCGCTCCTAACTAGCACAGATACGCAGTATTTT
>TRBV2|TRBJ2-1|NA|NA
CASSESWYFGPNEQFF
TGTGCCAGCAGTGAAAGTTGGTACTTTGGTCCCAATGAGCAGTTCTTC
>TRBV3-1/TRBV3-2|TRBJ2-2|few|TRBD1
CASKGQTNTGELFF
TGTGCCAGCAAGGGACAGACGAACACCGGGGAGCTGTTTTTT
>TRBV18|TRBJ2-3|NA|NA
CASSDTRRDPDTQYF
TGTGCCAGCTCAGACACCCGCAGGGATCCAGATACGCAGTATTTT
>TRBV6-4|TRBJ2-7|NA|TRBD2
CASSDGITSGRASYEQYF
TGTGCCAGCAGTGACGGCATCACTAGCGGGAGGGCCTCCTACGAGCAGTACTTC
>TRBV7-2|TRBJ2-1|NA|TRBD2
CASSSWTSGGIEQFF
TGTGCCAGCAGCTCCTGGACTAGCGGGGGGATTGAGCAGTTCTTC
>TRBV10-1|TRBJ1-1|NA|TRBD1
CASSAAPGQGDTEAFF
TGCGCCAGCAGTGCAGCCCCGGGACAGGGAGACACTGAAGCTTTCTTT
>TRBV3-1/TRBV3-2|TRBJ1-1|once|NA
CASSQENLNTEAFF
TGTGCCAGCAGCCAAGAGAACCTGAACACTGAAGCTTTCTTT